This entry is about one T cell receptor beta chain. Assay: immunoSEQ multiplex PCR; the TCRdb copy retains only in-frame clones and omits some. The data contain roughly 42,000 clones, 79% of them seen just once; the ten biggest clones take up about 25%. This record belongs to a study of radiotherapy plus CTLA-4 blockade in lung cancer. The CDR3 loop spans 13 amino acids. Germline-derived CDR1 and CDR2 are SEHNR and FQNEAQ (reference sequence). Between the trimmed V and J ends, which lost 8 bases and 6 bases, there was a span of 16 bases. Sequencing was performed on peripheral blood, taken from a patient treated with radiotherapy plus ipilimumab. The receptor comes from a human donor with non-small cell lung cancer that progressed on radiotherapy plus ipilimumab. V gene TRBV7-9 combines with J gene TRBJ1-2; the D gene is possibly TRBD1 (6 bases). CDR3 loop: CASYREGGDGYTF. In DNA form, the CDR3 reads TGTGCCAGCTACAGGGAAGGAGGAGATGGCTACACCTTC.